The clone carrying this T cell receptor beta chain was observed many times. The antigen is unknown. Sample time point: newly diagnosed GD, antithyroid drugs for less than 3 months. With RNA extracted from PBMCs as input, the TCR library was made. This entry belongs to a study of regulatory T cells in long-lasting Graves disease. The CDR3 runs to 16 residues. V gave up 6 bases and J gave up 2 bases, with 17 bases separating them. Study findings and constraints: Lower TCR diversity characterized persistent Graves' patients relative to newly diagnosed patients.

Library construction for TCR beta used iRepertoire HTBI primers and Arm-PCR of CDR3 regions. From the multiplex PCR reads, TCRdb called clonotypes with MiXCR, one entry per CDR3 protein. The sample lists around 500,000 distinct CDR3 sequences, about 13% occurring once. The sample also formed part of further work on T cells in Graves' hyperthyroidism and ophthalmopathy. That publication notes: Blood also carried most thyroid clonotypes expanded above 0.001. Separation of ophthalmopathy from stable hyperthyroidism was achieved by a 13 V-J model.

The origin of this receptor is a man aged 30-40 years with Graves disease. This sample comprised peripheral blood mononuclear cells (PBMCs), obtained at new diagnosis, from a patient treated with antithyroid drugs. This chain uses TRBV12-3 or TRBV12-4 with TRBJ1-5; D might be TRBD1 (6 bases). In DNA, the CDR3 is TGTGCCAGCAGCCAGAGGGGGGTCGGGGGCAATCAGCCCCAGCATTTT. It codes for CASSQRGVGGNQPQHF.